A selection of T cell receptor beta chains follows, all from one sample in a study of cytomegalovirus exposure and HLA in healthy donors. Assay: immunoSEQ multiplex PCR; the TCRdb copy retains only in-frame clones and omits some. The sample lists tens of thousands of clones, approximately 94% occurring once. The sample consisted of PBMCs. The receptors were sampled from a man younger than 30 in good health and CMV-seropositive. Both conserved end residues are part of each CDR3. Each record gives: J gene, clone size, D gene, V gene, CDR3 DNA, CDR3 protein. The D gene is left open where the match is weak. Clone size is stated in some rows and not others, as once, few, many or a class when expanded.

j_gene: TRBJ2-5
abundance: -
d_gene: -
v_gene: TRBV18
CDR3nt: TGTGCCAGCTCACTACGGGGTCAGCCCCAAGAGACCCAGTACTTC
CDR3aa: CASSLRGQPQETQYF

j_gene: TRBJ1-3
abundance: -
d_gene: -
v_gene: TRBV29-1
CDR3nt: TGCAGCGTTGTCAGCTCTGGAAACACCATATATTTT
CDR3aa: CSVVSSGNTIYF

j_gene: TRBJ2-3
abundance: -
d_gene: TRBD2
v_gene: TRBV6-4
CDR3nt: TGTGCCAGCAGTGCCACAGGACTAGCGGGAGCAGATACGCAGTATTTT
CDR3aa: CASSATGLAGADTQYF

j_gene: TRBJ1-2
abundance: -
d_gene: -
v_gene: TRBV7-2
CDR3nt: TGTGCCAGCAGCCCTGACAGGAACTATGGCTACACCTTC
CDR3aa: CASSPDRNYGYTF

j_gene: TRBJ2-3
abundance: -
d_gene: -
v_gene: TRBV15
CDR3nt: TGTGCCACCAGCAGAGAGGACCCTAGCGCGGATACGCAGTATTTT
CDR3aa: CATSREDPSADTQYF

j_gene: TRBJ2-1
abundance: -
d_gene: -
v_gene: TRBV29-1
CDR3nt: TGCAGCGTTCAGGTGGAAACCTACAATGAGCAGTTCTTC
CDR3aa: CSVQVETYNEQFF

j_gene: TRBJ2-5
abundance: -
d_gene: -
v_gene: TRBV11-2
CDR3nt: TGTGCCAGCAGCTTATGGTGGGGCGAAGAGACCCAGTACTTC
CDR3aa: CASSLWWGEETQYF

j_gene: TRBJ1-5
abundance: -
d_gene: TRBD1
v_gene: TRBV27
CDR3nt: TGTGCCAGCAGTAGGGGACAGGGAAACAATCAGCCCCAGCATTTT
CDR3aa: CASSRGQGNNQPQHF

j_gene: TRBJ2-7
abundance: -
d_gene: -
v_gene: TRBV4-2
CDR3nt: TGTGCCAGCAGCCATCACGAAACAAGACAGGACTCCTACGAGCAGTACTTC
CDR3aa: CASSHHETRQDSYEQYF

j_gene: TRBJ2-3
abundance: -
d_gene: -
v_gene: TRBV5-1
CDR3nt: TGCGCCAGCAGCTTGTCCGGGGGGCTAAGGACAGATACGCAGTATTTT
CDR3aa: CASSLSGGLRTDTQYF

j_gene: TRBJ1-2
abundance: -
d_gene: TRBD1
v_gene: TRBV13
CDR3nt: TGTGCCAGCAGCTTAGATCAGGGGGTCTATGGCTACACCTTC
CDR3aa: CASSLDQGVYGYTF

j_gene: TRBJ2-1
abundance: -
d_gene: TRBD2
v_gene: TRBV5-1
CDR3nt: TGCGCCAGCAGCTTCGGACTAGGGGCCTACAATGAGCAGTTCTTC
CDR3aa: CASSFGLGAYNEQFF

j_gene: TRBJ2-1
abundance: -
d_gene: -
v_gene: TRBV7-9
CDR3nt: TGTGCCAGCAGCCCCCGGGACAAGAAATACAATGAGCAGTTCTTC
CDR3aa: CASSPRDKKYNEQFF

j_gene: TRBJ2-7
abundance: -
d_gene: -
v_gene: TRBV4-2
CDR3nt: TGTGCCAGCAGCCAAGAACAGCGAGGAGGGTACGAGCAGTACTTC
CDR3aa: CASSQEQRGGYEQYF

j_gene: TRBJ1-5
abundance: once
d_gene: -
v_gene: TRBV19
CDR3nt: TGTGCCAGTAGTATACTAGGAGGGGCGAACCAGCCCCAGCATTTT
CDR3aa: CASSILGGANQPQHF

j_gene: TRBJ2-7
abundance: -
d_gene: -
v_gene: TRBV7-2
CDR3nt: TGTGCCAGCAGCCGGGGGGCGGGAGAGCAGTACTTC
CDR3aa: CASSRGAGEQYF

j_gene: TRBJ1-3
abundance: -
d_gene: TRBD1
v_gene: TRBV9
CDR3nt: TGTGCCAGCAGCTTGCGGACAGGGGCGGGAAACACCATATATTTT
CDR3aa: CASSLRTGAGNTIYF

j_gene: TRBJ2-7
abundance: -
d_gene: TRBD1
v_gene: TRBV6-5
CDR3nt: TGTGCCAGCAGAACACCGGGACAGGGGTACGAGCAGTACTTC
CDR3aa: CASRTPGQGYEQYF

j_gene: TRBJ2-1
abundance: -
d_gene: -
v_gene: TRBV6-5
CDR3nt: TGTGCCAGCAGTTACTCCCTCTCCTACAATGAGCAGTTCTTC
CDR3aa: CASSYSLSYNEQFF

j_gene: TRBJ1-5
abundance: -
d_gene: -
v_gene: TRBV4-1
CDR3nt: TGCGCCAGCAGCCAGAACAGGGATCAGCCCCAGCATTTT
CDR3aa: CASSQNRDQPQHF

j_gene: TRBJ2-7
abundance: -
d_gene: TRBD2
v_gene: TRBV5-4
CDR3nt: TGTGCCAGCAGATCCGGACTAGCGGGAGGGTTGTACTTC
CDR3aa: CASRSGLAGGLYF

j_gene: TRBJ2-7
abundance: once
d_gene: -
v_gene: TRBV6-1
CDR3nt: TGTGCCAGCAGCCAATTCGACACGTTTCCCTACGAGCAGTACTTC
CDR3aa: CASSQFDTFPYEQYF

j_gene: TRBJ2-1
abundance: -
d_gene: -
v_gene: TRBV27
CDR3nt: TGTGCCAGCAGTTTGACTACCTACAATGAGCAGTTCTTC
CDR3aa: CASSLTTYNEQFF

j_gene: TRBJ2-1
abundance: -
d_gene: -
v_gene: TRBV7-6
CDR3nt: TGTGCCAGCCGAGGGGGGGGGAGCTCCTACAATGAGCAGTTCTTC
CDR3aa: CASRGGGSSYNEQFF

j_gene: TRBJ2-1
abundance: -
d_gene: -
v_gene: TRBV2
CDR3nt: TGTGCCAGCTCGGGAGCCCCTTGGAATGAGCAGTTCTTC
CDR3aa: CASSGAPWNEQFF

j_gene: TRBJ2-1
abundance: -
d_gene: -
v_gene: TRBV4-1
CDR3nt: TGCGCCAGCAGCCAATTTGGGGGGGCCGACAATGAGCAGTTCTTC
CDR3aa: CASSQFGGADNEQFF

j_gene: TRBJ2-1
abundance: -
d_gene: TRBD2
v_gene: TRBV6-5
CDR3nt: TGTGCCAGCACCCAGCGGGAGGACTCCTACAATGAGCAGTTCTTC
CDR3aa: CASTQREDSYNEQFF

j_gene: TRBJ2-2
abundance: -
d_gene: TRBD2
v_gene: TRBV2
CDR3nt: TGTGCCAGCAGTGGGGAGGGTTTTGATGAGCTGTTTTTT
CDR3aa: CASSGEGFDELFF

j_gene: TRBJ1-4
abundance: -
d_gene: -
v_gene: TRBV7-2
CDR3nt: TGTGCCAGCAGCTTGACAGCAACTAATGAAAAACTGTTTTTT
CDR3aa: CASSLTATNEKLFF

j_gene: TRBJ2-3
abundance: -
d_gene: TRBD2
v_gene: TRBV5-4
CDR3nt: TGTGCCAGCAGCTCCGGACTAGCGGAAACAGATACGCAGTATTTT
CDR3aa: CASSSGLAETDTQYF

j_gene: TRBJ2-7
abundance: -
d_gene: TRBD2
v_gene: TRBV5-6
CDR3nt: TGTGCCAGCAGCCCTGGGACTAGCGGGAAACACGAGCAGTACTTC
CDR3aa: CASSPGTSGKHEQYF

j_gene: TRBJ2-1
abundance: -
d_gene: -
v_gene: TRBV6-5
CDR3nt: TGTGCCAGCAGTCACGAGGAGCGGTACTACAATGAGCAGTTCTTC
CDR3aa: CASSHEERYYNEQFF

j_gene: TRBJ1-2
abundance: once
d_gene: -
v_gene: TRBV4-1
CDR3nt: TGCGCCAGCAGCCAAGGGTCAGGGTGGGGCTACACCTTC
CDR3aa: CASSQGSGWGYTF

j_gene: TRBJ1-1
abundance: -
d_gene: TRBD1
v_gene: TRBV29-1
CDR3nt: TGCAGCGTTGAAGAACAGGGGACTGAAGCTTTCTTT
CDR3aa: CSVEEQGTEAFF

j_gene: TRBJ2-1
abundance: -
d_gene: -
v_gene: TRBV2
CDR3nt: TGTGCCAGCAGTGCAGGGCGCTCCTACAATGAGCAGTTCTTC
CDR3aa: CASSAGRSYNEQFF

j_gene: TRBJ2-7
abundance: -
d_gene: -
v_gene: TRBV15
CDR3nt: TGTGCCACCAGCAGAGAGGGAGACCGAGGAGAGCAGTACTTC
CDR3aa: CATSREGDRGEQYF

j_gene: TRBJ2-7
abundance: once
d_gene: TRBD1
v_gene: TRBV30
CDR3nt: TGTGCCTCCCAGAAATTAGCCCGGACAGGGCTCTCCTACGAGCAGTACTTC
CDR3aa: CASQKLARTGLSYEQYF

j_gene: TRBJ1-3
abundance: -
d_gene: -
v_gene: TRBV19
CDR3nt: TGTGCCAGTAGTATTTTGGGCAGTTTCTCTGGAAACACCATATATTTT
CDR3aa: CASSILGSFSGNTIYF

j_gene: TRBJ1-5
abundance: few
d_gene: TRBD1
v_gene: TRBV19
CDR3nt: TGTGCCAGTAGTCCGGGGACAGGGATTCAGCCCCAGCATTTT
CDR3aa: CASSPGTGIQPQHF

j_gene: TRBJ2-3
abundance: -
d_gene: -
v_gene: TRBV27
CDR3nt: TGTGCCAGCACCCGGGAAGATACGCAGTATTTT
CDR3aa: CASTREDTQYF

j_gene: TRBJ2-3
abundance: -
d_gene: TRBD1
v_gene: TRBV5-6
CDR3nt: TGTGCCAGCAGCCCGGGACAGGGGAGAGACACGCAGTATTTT
CDR3aa: CASSPGQGRDTQYF

j_gene: TRBJ2-1
abundance: -
d_gene: -
v_gene: TRBV7-3
CDR3nt: TGTGCCAGCAGCTTCCGCCTAGCCGGTTACAATGAGCAGTTCTTC
CDR3aa: CASSFRLAGYNEQFF

j_gene: TRBJ1-5
abundance: -
d_gene: -
v_gene: TRBV5-1
CDR3nt: TGCGCCAGCAGCTTGGAGGCCAACGGGCAGCCCCAGCATTTT
CDR3aa: CASSLEANGQPQHF

j_gene: TRBJ2-5
abundance: -
d_gene: TRBD2
v_gene: TRBV4-1
CDR3nt: TGCGCCAGCAGCCTCGGTACGGCTAGCGGGGACCAAGAGACCCAGTACTTC
CDR3aa: CASSLGTASGDQETQYF

j_gene: TRBJ1-5
abundance: few
d_gene: TRBD1
v_gene: TRBV23-1
CDR3nt: TGCGCCAGCAGCGGGGACAGGGGGCTAAGTCAGCCCCAGCATTTT
CDR3aa: CASSGDRGLSQPQHF